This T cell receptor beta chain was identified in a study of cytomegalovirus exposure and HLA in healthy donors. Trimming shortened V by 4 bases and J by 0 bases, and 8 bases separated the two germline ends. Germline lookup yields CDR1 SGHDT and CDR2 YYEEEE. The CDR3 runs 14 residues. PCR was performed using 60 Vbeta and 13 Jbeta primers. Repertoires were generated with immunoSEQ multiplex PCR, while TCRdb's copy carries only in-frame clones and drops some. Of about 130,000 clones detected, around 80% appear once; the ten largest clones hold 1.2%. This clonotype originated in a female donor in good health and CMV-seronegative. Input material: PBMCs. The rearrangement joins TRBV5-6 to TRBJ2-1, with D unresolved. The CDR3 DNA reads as TGTGCCAGCAGCCTATTGAGCTCCTACAATGAGCAGTTCTTC. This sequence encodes CASSLLSSYNEQFF. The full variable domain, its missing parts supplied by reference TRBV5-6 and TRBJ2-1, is DAGVTQSPTHLIKTRGQQVTLRCSPKSGHDTVSWYQQALGQGPQFIFQYYEEEERQRGNFPDRFSGHQFPNYSSELNVNALLLGDSALYLCASSLLSSYNEQFFGPGTRLTVL.